This is a list of T cell receptor beta chains from one sample in a study of blood T cell repertoires in COVID-19. This table comes from immunoSEQ multiplex PCR, and its TCRdb copy is limited to in-frame clones, with some not included. The top ten clones hold 15% to 20% of a sample with 25,000 to 30,000 clones, 84% of them seen once. Sequences were obtained from peripheral blood. Every receptor here comes from a man between 65 and 85 years old with active COVID-19. Both conserved end residues are part of each CDR3. Each record gives: J gene, V gene, D gene, clone size, CDR3 length, CDR3 DNA, CDR3 protein. A D gene is named only where the DNA matches it firmly. Only some rows state a clone size, as once, few, many or a class for expanded clones.

TRBJ2-1,TRBV19,TRBD2,-,17,TGTGCCAGTAGAGAAGGAACCGGGACTAGCGGATACAATGAGCAGTTCTTC,CASREGTGTSGYNEQFF
TRBJ2-7,TRBV7-2,-,-,14,TGTGCCAGCAGCGAGGACTTTAGCTCCTACGAGCAGTACTTC,CASSEDFSSYEQYF
TRBJ2-1,TRBV20-1,-,few,13,TGCAGTGCTAGTAGCCTCTCCTACAATGAGCAGTTCTTC,CSASSLSYNEQFF
TRBJ1-1,TRBV5-1,-,-,15,TGCGCCAGCAGCTTGTGGGGGGAAGGGAACACTGAAGCTTTCTTT,CASSLWGEGNTEAFF
TRBJ2-7,TRBV4-2,TRBD2,-,16,TGTGCCAGCGCCCCTTCCGTTGAGCGGGGGGTTTACGAGCAGTACTTC,CASAPSVERGVYEQYF
TRBJ2-2,TRBV2,-,-,15,TGTGCCAGCAGTATCGCACAGGTCACCACCGGGGAGCTGTTTTTT,CASSIAQVTTGELFF
TRBJ1-1,TRBV18,-,-,14,TGTGCCAGCTCACCTCAGGGACAGAACACTGAAGCTTTCTTT,CASSPQGQNTEAFF
TRBJ2-5,TRBV4-1,-,-,15,TGCGCCAGCAGCCAAGGTGTACGGGACCAAGAGACCCAGTACTTC,CASSQGVRDQETQYF
TRBJ2-1,TRBV5-6,TRBD2,once,15,TGTGCCAGCAGCTCTAGCGGGGGGGCTATGAATGAGCAGTTCTTC,CASSSSGGAMNEQFF
TRBJ1-1,TRBV27,-,-,14,TGTGCCAGCAGTTTTCTTGAGCGGAACACTGAAGCTTTCTTT,CASSFLERNTEAFF
TRBJ2-2,TRBV7-3,-,-,13,TGTGCCAGCAGGTTCAGGAACACCGGGGAGCTGTTTTTT,CASRFRNTGELFF
TRBJ2-3,TRBV11-2,-,-,15,TGTGCCAGCAGCTTAGCCTCTACTAGCACAGATACGCAGTATTTT,CASSLASTSTDTQYF
TRBJ2-1,TRBV7-2,TRBD2,-,16,TGTGCCAGCAGCTTAGTGGAACTAGCGGGGCGTAATGAGCAGTTCTTC,CASSLVELAGRNEQFF
TRBJ1-5,TRBV2,TRBD1,-,14,TGTGCCAGCGGAATCCAGGGGGCGCGCCAGCCCCAGCATTTT,CASGIQGARQPQHF
TRBJ2-3,TRBV2,-,once,15,TGTGCCAGCACCCAGGGAGGGGGAGCCACAGATACGCAGTATTTT,CASTQGGGATDTQYF
TRBJ2-3,TRBV5-4,TRBD2,-,14,TGTGCCAGCTCGCGGGGAGGGCGCACAGATACGCAGTATTTT,CASSRGGRTDTQYF
TRBJ2-1,TRBV4-3,-,-,15,TGCGCCAGCAGCCAAGATGGTAGCTTCGGGATTGAGCAGTTCTTC,CASSQDGSFGIEQFF
TRBJ2-3,TRBV3-1/TRBV3-2,-,once,13,TGTGCCAGCAGCCTCGGGGTCCCAGATACGCAGTATTTT,CASSLGVPDTQYF
TRBJ2-3,TRBV5-3,TRBD1,-,18,TGTGCCAGAAGCTTACCTCGGGACAGGCCCACTAGCACAGATACGCAGTATTTT,CARSLPRDRPTSTDTQYF
TRBJ1-1,TRBV5-4,TRBD1,-,14,TGTGCCAGCAGCCCGTGGGACAGGGGGGCAGAAGCTTTCTTT,CASSPWDRGAEAFF
TRBJ2-1,TRBV7-8,TRBD2,-,15,TGTGCCAGCAGTTCCCGGGGGGGATCCTACAATGAGCAGTTCTTC,CASSSRGGSYNEQFF
TRBJ2-3,TRBV4-1,TRBD2,-,16,TGCGCCAGCAGCCAAGAGGTGGGGGGGGGCACAGATACGCAGTATTTT,CASSQEVGGGTDTQYF
TRBJ1-1,TRBV10-3,-,-,14,TGTGCCATCAGTGAGTGGAGGGAGAACACTGAAGCTTTCTTT,CAISEWRENTEAFF
TRBJ1-1,TRBV7-9,-,-,14,TGTGCCAGCAGCGTTCGGGTCTCGAACACTGAAGCTTTCTTT,CASSVRVSNTEAFF
TRBJ1-1,TRBV7-9,-,-,14,TGTGCCAGCAGGTTCCGGGACAAGAACACTGAAGCTTTCTTT,CASRFRDKNTEAFF
TRBJ2-7,TRBV19,-,-,14,TGTGCCAGTAGTATAGATTTTCGGGCGGGCGAGCAGTACTTC,CASSIDFRAGEQYF
TRBJ2-3,TRBV19,-,-,13,TGTGCCAGTAGTCGCCAGGGCACAGATACGCAGTATTTT,CASSRQGTDTQYF
TRBJ2-3,TRBV5-1,TRBD1,-,14,TGCGCCAGCAGCAGGGACAGGGGATCCGATACGCAGTATTTT,CASSRDRGSDTQYF